This TCR beta chain was found in a study of regulatory T cells in long-lasting Graves disease (dated by TCRdb to the early 2020s). Notes on the research overall: Persistent Graves' disease was defined as antithyroid drug treatment for over 5 years with persistently positive TSH receptor autoantibodies. Patients with persistent Graves' disease were compared with patients with newly diagnosed Graves' disease using TCR sequencing and RNA sequencing of peripheral blood. The study was conducted in China and was registered as a clinical trial. A total of about 33 samples underwent TCR sequencing, from roughly 13 patients with persistent Graves' disease and about 20 patients with newly diagnosed Graves' disease. Antithyroid drugs had been taken for 8.5 to 13 years on average by persistent Graves' disease patients in the clinical cohort.

The receptor library was made with multiplex PCR. The sample was run on an Illumina HiSeq 4000. iRepertoire HTBI primers and Arm-PCR amplification of CDR3 regions were used to construct TCR beta libraries. Before sequencing, the PCR products underwent gel purification. The study's processing was this. Gene usage analysis of CDR3 amino acid clonotypes used the approximately 62 TRBV and 12 to 15 TRBJ segments found across samples. COPE and FqMerger were used to merge filtered high-quality paired reads into contigs. Contigs were aligned with BLAST to IMGT TRBV, TRBD and TRBJ reference genes, and CDR3 was defined per IMGT. Highly expanded clones were defined as clonotypes with a frequency above 0.1%. Shannon entropy was used to measure repertoire diversity, and the Gini coefficient was used to measure V-J evenness. Clonotypes shared by more than one individual were considered public. TCRdb applied fastp at Q25 and MiXCR to the public reads, then kept only in-frame beta chains. Duplicate CDR3 protein sequences are folded into a single record with the most common DNA and genes. These V and J calls derive from TCRdb rather than the authors' analysis. For this sample there are about 460,000 distinct CDR3 sequences; 22% appear just once. The ten largest make up about an eighth of the sample.

About this clonotype: It lacks a known antigen. It may be a read error: a sequence one base away is much more abundant.

The CDR3 runs 13 residues from the cysteine to the phenylalanine. The sequence is cut down to CDR3 DNA, 39 bases in frame from base 1. The germline ends are 15 bases apart after V is trimmed by 8 bases and J by 7 bases. General study outcomes and caveats: Persistent Graves' disease patients showed lower TCR Shannon entropy and fewer highly expanded clones than newly diagnosed patients, suggesting clonal expansion. Sequencing and analysis were restricted to the TCR beta chain. More public clonotypes were shared among persistent patients (under 3,000) than among newly diagnosed patients (more than 900). The authors acknowledged the small sample size as a limitation that may reduce accuracy. Persistent disease showed preferential use of TRBV28, TRBJ1-2 and TRBJ2-5, whereas newly diagnosed disease favored TRBV20-1 and TRBJ2-1. Only peripheral blood was studied, because thyroid tissue, the primary lesion, was inaccessible.

The time point tag for this specimen amounts to: persistent/refractory GD, antithyroid drugs over 5 years with positive TRAb. RNA was extracted from PBMCs in TRIzol for both TCR sequencing and RNA sequencing. Graves' disease was diagnosed according to American Thyroid Association guidelines. Recruitment of patients was carried out at an endocrinology department in Xi'an, China. Each patient gave roughly 8.4 milliliters of peripheral blood, collected in an EDTA anticoagulant tube. PBMCs were isolated by Ficoll Paque Plus density gradient separation without further T cell sorting. An Agilent 2100 Bioanalyzer and agarose gel were used to check RNA quality, while a NanoDrop 2000 measured RNA concentration.

This sample comprised peripheral blood mononuclear cells (PBMCs), obtained when the disease was refractory, from a patient treated with antithyroid drugs. The chain is made from TRBV12-3 or TRBV12-4 and TRBJ1-3, and possibly TRBD1, on 6 matching bases. The sequence was collected from a female donor with Graves disease. The CDR3 corresponds to CASQGSSGNTIYF. The DNA sequence reads TGTGCCAGCCAGGGGAGTTCGGGGAACACCATATATTTT.